Below, 25 T cell receptor beta chains from the same sample are listed, as sequenced in a study of T cell responses to AZD1222 COVID-19 vaccine. Method: immunoSEQ multiplex PCR; TCRdb's copy keeps in-frame clones and lacks some. The sample holds about 140,000 clones; around 88% are singletons and the top ten take roughly 3%. Sequencing was performed on peripheral blood, taken on day 0 of AZD1222 vaccination. The receptor source for this set is an adult in good health.

The chain carries TRBV7-8 and TRBJ1-5; no reliable D call. The length of the CDR3 is 16 residues. The V end was cut by 3 bases, the J end by 0 bases, with 12 bases between. Germline V CDR1 and CDR2: SGHVS, FQNEAQ. The CDR3 spells CASSFRRTNSNQPQHF. DNA of the CDR3: TGTGCCAGCAGCTTTAGGAGGACTAATAGCAATCAGCCCCAGCATTTT. Full variable domain (remainder filled in from reference TRBV7-8 and TRBJ1-5): GAGVSQSPRYKVAKRGQDVALRCDPISGHVSLFWYQQALGQGPEFLTYFQNEAQLDKSGLPSDRFFAERPEGSVSTLKIQRTQQEDSAVYLCASSFRRTNSNQPQHFGDGTRLSIL.

The V call is TRBV9, the J call TRBJ2-1, with D possibly called TRBD1 or TRBD2 (6 bases each). The V and J ends lost 3 bases and 8 bases respectively, with 15 bases between them. This CDR3 has 14 amino acids. Germline assignment: CDR1 SGDLS and CDR2 YYNGEE. The CDR3 loop reads CASSARTEGDEQFF. Written as DNA, the CDR3 is TGTGCCAGCAGCGCCCGCACGGAGGGGGATGAGCAGTTCTTC. The whole variable domain, remainder taken from reference TRBV9 and TRBJ2-1, is DSGVTQTPKHLITATGQRVTLRCSPRSGDLSVYWYQQSLDQGLQFLIQYYNGEERAKGNILERFSAQQFPDLHSELNLSSLELGDSALYFCASSARTEGDEQFFGPGTRLTVL.

V is TRBV7-6 and J is TRBJ2-7; tentative D call: TRBD2 (5 bases). V lost 0 bases, J lost 5 bases, and 14 bases lay in between. Germline V gives CDR1 SGHVS, CDR2 FNYEAQ. This CDR3 region has 15 residues. The CDR3 bases are TGTGCCAGCAGCTTAGCGTCTAGCAACATCCACGAGCAGTACTTC. Translation: CASSLASSNIHEQYF.

The chain carries TRBV6-5 and TRBJ2-1; 8 bases are a match to TRBD2. Germline assignment: CDR1 MNHEY and CDR2 SVGAGI. Trimming at V came to 8 bases and at J to 8 bases, leaving 11 bases not matched to a gene. This CDR3 comprises 14 residues. The chain's CDR3 is CASAAGGLSYEQFF. Here the CDR3 DNA reads TGTGCCAGCGCGGCGGGAGGCCTCAGCTATGAGCAGTTCTTC.

The genes are TRBV3-1 (or the pseudogene TRBV3-2) and TRBJ1-4, with 7 positions matching TRBD1. After removal of 3 bases from V and 10 bases from J, the junction contained 8 bases not matched to a gene. Germline V gene sequence: CDR1 LGHDT, CDR2 YNNKEL (reference sequence). This CDR3 has 14 amino acids. The CDR3 sequence: CASSQPTGLGKLFF. The CDR3 region has the DNA TGTGCCAGCAGCCAGCCGACAGGGTTGGGAAAACTGTTTTTT.

This chain joins TRBV29-1 and TRBJ1-3; D is undetermined. The CDR3 is 11 residues long. CDR1 and CDR2 (germline): SQVTM, ANQGSEA. V was pared by 1 base and J by 8 bases, with 6 bases between. The CDR3 sequence: CSVEGSDTIYF. As DNA, the CDR3 is TGCAGCGTTGAAGGTTCGGACACCATATATTTT.

The chain links TRBV30 to TRBJ2-2; 13 bases map to TRBD2. Germline CDR1 GTSNPN, CDR2 SVGIG (reference sequence). Trimming cost V 2 bases and J 5 bases; bases outside gene matches: 5. CDR3 size: 16 residues. CDR3 nucleotides: TGTGCCTGGAGTCTCCCGGGACTAGCGGGGACCGGGGAGCTGTTTTTT. Its translation is CAWSLPGLAGTGELFF.

This chain's CDR3 is CASSIGIWQFF. The CDR3 DNA follows: TGTGCCAGTAGTATAGGGATTTGGCAGTTCTTC. This chain joins TRBV19 and TRBJ2-1; D not resolved. V shed 1 base and J shed 12 bases, with 7 bases lying between them. The germline V gene has CDR1 LNHDA and CDR2 SQIVND (reference sequence). This CDR3 contains 11 residues.

This clone was detected a few times. The V gene is TRBV19, the J gene TRBJ1-5; no clear D gene. Germline lookup yields CDR1 LNHDA and CDR2 SQIVND (reference sequence). V gave up 4 bases and J gave up 0 bases, with 10 bases separating them. CDR3 size: 15 residues. Here the CDR3 DNA reads TGTGCCAGTAGTAAGGTTGCGTATAGCAATCAGCCCCAGCATTTT. Amino acid sequence: CASSKVAYSNQPQHF.

The chain links TRBV4-1 to TRBJ1-2; D is ambiguous. Per germline, CDR1 MGHRA and CDR2 YSYEKL. V lost 3 bases to trimming and J lost 3 bases, with 11 bases between them. This CDR3 is built from 14 residues. Here the CDR3 reads CASSQLPGDYGYTF. CDR3 DNA: TGCGCCAGCAGCCAGCTTCCGGGTGACTATGGCTACACCTTC.

This clone showed up just a few times. This chain uses TRBV30 with TRBJ2-3; no firm D call. The CDR3 sequence is 14 residues long. Germline CDR1 reads GTSNPN; CDR2 reads SVGIG (reference sequence). V lost 7 bases, J lost 4 bases, and 18 bases lay in between. The CDR3 protein is CALSRSTRADTQYF. As DNA, the CDR3 is TGTGCCTTGAGCCGTAGCACAAGAGCAGATACGCAGTATTTT.

This clone was seen once. The chain links TRBV15 to TRBJ1-3; no clear D gene. Deletions cut 0 bases from V and 2 bases from J, with 8 bases between. The length of the CDR3 is 15 residues. Germline CDR1 and CDR2: LNHNV and YYDKDF (reference sequence). The CDR3: CATSRDPGPGNTIYF. CDR3 DNA sequence: TGTGCCACCAGCAGAGATCCGGGTCCTGGAAACACCATATATTTT. The full variable domain, rest sourced from reference TRBV15 and TRBJ1-3, is DAMVIQNPRYQVTQFGKPVTLSCSQTLNHNVMYWYQQKSSQAPKLLFHYYDKDFNNEADTPDNFQSRRPNTSFCFLDIRSPGLGDTAMYLCATSRDPGPGNTIYFGEGSWLTVV.

The J gene is TRBJ1-1, the V gene TRBV13; D gene ambiguous. V lost 5 bases to trimming and J lost 4 bases, with 14 bases between them. This CDR3 is built from 14 residues. Germline V gene sequence: CDR1 PRHDT, CDR2 FYEKMQ (reference sequence). The CDR3 here is CASSREGFGTEAFF. The CDR3 coding sequence is TGTGCCAGCAGCAGAGAAGGGTTTGGCACTGAAGCTTTCTTT.

This chain joins TRBV12-3 or TRBV12-4 and TRBJ1-1; the match to TRBD1 covers 10 bases. Trimming took 6 bases from V and 11 from J; bases not matched to a gene: 9. CDR3 size: 13 residues. The CDR3 here is CASSTRQGAGAFF. The CDR3 region has the DNA TGTGCCAGCAGCACCCGACAGGGGGCCGGGGCTTTCTTT.

The chain is built from TRBV5-4 and TRBJ1-4; the D gene is possibly TRBD1 (5 bases). There are 14 residues in the CDR3. The germline V gene encodes CDR1 SGHNT and CDR2 YYREEE (reference sequence). V lost 0 bases and J lost 5, with 8 bases in between. The CDR3 DNA is TGTGCCAGCAGCTTGGTAGGGGAGAATGAAAAACTGTTTTTT. Its translation is CASSLVGENEKLFF. Supplemented by reference TRBV5-4 and TRBJ1-4, the full variable domain reads ETGVTQSPTHLIKTRGQQVTLRCSSQSGHNTVSWYQQALGQGPQFIFQYYREEENGRGNFPPRFSGLQFPNYSSELNVNALELDDSALYLCASSLVGENEKLFFGSGTQLSVL.

The chain recombines TRBV9 with TRBJ2-1; D might be TRBD2 (6 bases). The V and J ends lost 4 bases and 8 bases respectively, with 22 bases between them. Germline-derived CDR1 and CDR2 are SGDLS and YYNGEE. The CDR3 contains 16 residues. The CDR3 bases are TGTGCCAGCAGCCCTCGTTTGAGCGGAGGGTGGGATGAGCAGTTCTTC. Amino acid sequence: CASSPRLSGGWDEQFF.

The V and J genes are TRBV6-1 and TRBJ1-6, with unresolved D. Germline lookup yields CDR1 MNHNS and CDR2 SASEGT. V was clipped by 2 bases and J by 7 bases, with 6 bases between them. This CDR3 has 13 residues. The CDR3 protein is CASSESENSPLHF. In nucleotides, the CDR3 is TGTGCCAGCAGTGAAAGTGAGAATTCACCCCTCCACTTT.

The CDR3 sequence: CASSPYGQATYEQYF. The CDR3, as DNA: TGTGCCAGCAGCCCCTATGGACAGGCAACCTACGAGCAGTACTTC. The chain employs TRBV13 and TRBJ2-7; 7 positions agree with TRBD1. The J segment lost 2 bases and the V segment lost 5 bases, leaving 9 bases of the junction unmatched. Per germline, CDR1 PRHDT and CDR2 FYEKMQ (reference sequence). The CDR3 is made up of 15 amino acids.

The chain couples TRBV30 to TRBJ2-2; possible D gene TRBD2, 5 bases. V shed 3 bases and J shed 5 bases, with 7 bases lying between them. The CDR3 has 12 residues. CDR1 and CDR2 from the germline V gene are GTSNPN and SVGIG (reference sequence). This CDR3 is CAWSRGTGELFF. CDR3 nucleotide sequence: TGTGCCTGGAGCCGGGGAACCGGGGAGCTGTTTTTT.

This clone was detected once. The chain carries TRBV7-2 and TRBJ1-6; 9 nucleotides line up with TRBD1. Trimming took 2 bases from V and 9 from J; bases not matched to a gene: 5. Per the germline V gene, CDR1 is SGHTA and CDR2 is FQGNSA. This CDR3 spans 15 amino acids. Here the CDR3 reads CASSLRGQGGSPLHF. As DNA, the CDR3 is TGTGCCAGCAGCTTAAGGGGACAGGGTGGTTCACCCCTCCACTTT.

V is TRBV7-9 and J is TRBJ1-3, with D hard to call. Germline V gene sequence: CDR1 SEHNR, CDR2 FQNEAQ (reference sequence). V was clipped by 1 base and J by 0 bases, with 13 bases between them. The CDR3 length is 17 residues. The CDR3 sequence: CASSLGDFSASGNTIYF. Written as DNA, the CDR3 is TGTGCCAGCAGCTTAGGAGACTTTTCTGCCTCTGGAAACACCATATATTTT.

V is TRBV19 and J is TRBJ1-1, with TRBD1 as a possible D gene (5 bases). The CDR3 covers 14 residues. V dropped 11 bases and J dropped 1 base, with 17 bases sitting between them. Germline values: CDR1 LNHDA, CDR2 SQIVND (reference sequence). The CDR3 loop reads CACSGDRWNTEAFF. The CDR3 DNA reads as TGTGCCTGCAGTGGGGACCGATGGAACACTGAAGCTTTCTTT.

The CDR3 nucleotides read TGTGCCAGCAGCTTAGGAGAGACAGGGGGTTCACCCCTCCACTTT. Translating it yields CASSLGETGGSPLHF. This sequence joins TRBV11-2 and TRBJ1-6; TRBD1 matches 9 bases. The CDR3 extends over 15 amino acids. Germline lookup yields CDR1 SGHAT and CDR2 FQNNGV. V lost 1 base and J lost 9; bases outside the gene matches: 4.

The rearrangement links TRBV3-1 (or the pseudogene TRBV3-2) to TRBJ2-6; D gene uncertain. Germline V gives CDR1 LGHDT, CDR2 YNNKEL (reference sequence). The V end lost 7 bases, the J end lost 0 bases, and 13 bases lay between the germline ends. The CDR3 is 16 residues long. CDR3 in DNA: TGTGCCAGCACCCCAATGGCCGTCTCTGGGGCCAACGTCCTGACTTTC. It translates to CASTPMAVSGANVLTF.

This chain uses TRBV30 with TRBJ2-1, with 12 bases identical to TRBD2. J lost 8 bases, V lost 5 bases, and 7 bases had no gene match. This CDR3 region has 14 residues. Looked up from germline, CDR1 is GTSNPN and CDR2 is SVGIG (reference sequence). In DNA, the CDR3 is TGTGCCTGGGCCACTAGCGGGGGGTTGGATGAGCAGTTCTTC. This gives the protein CAWATSGGLDEQFF.